This TCR beta chain came from a study of CD8 T cells in Susac syndrome (dated by TCRdb to about 2019). Turning to the overall study: Whether CD8+ T cell activation and differentiation in Susac syndrome was antigen driven was tested using repertoire sequencing.

What the work shows at the level of the full study, not this receptor alone: The number of individuals in the TCR sequencing and HLA analysis was recognized as being relatively small.

V gives up 0 bases and J gives up 4 bases, and the segment between their germline ends measures 10 bases. The CDR3 holds 15 amino acids from the cysteine to the phenylalanine. Of all the DNA, just the CDR3 is kept, 45 bases in frame from base 1. From a lookup of the germline V gene (reference sequence), CDR1 and CDR2 are LGHDT and YNNKEL. RNA was extracted using the RNeasy kit, and roughly 0.45 to 1 microgram was reverse transcribed with random hexamers. The immunoSEQ multiplex PCR assay, which covers 54 Vbeta and 13 Jbeta segments, was used to amplify TCR beta CDR3 regions. PCR amplification bias was corrected using a synthetic template baseline for primer optimization and computational correction. The published analysis was carried out like this. Only productive sequences were kept, with reads annotated to V, D and J genes according to IMGT and analyzed in immunoSEQ Analyzer. Clonality was calculated as one minus the Shannon entropy normalized by log2 of the number of productive unique sequences. Public and private clones were assessed among the 100 most prevalent clones of each patient and control. Clones were defined as Susac-specific if absent from the healthy and MS cohorts, from 1052 published viral clones and from other ImmuneACCESS disease sequences. TCRdb handled the public reads itself, with Q25 trimming in fastp and clone calling in MiXCR, and kept productive beta chains. Here each entry gathers all rows of one CDR3 protein and keeps the most common genes and DNA. V and J calls and clone size were set by TCRdb, not the authors. The sample table holds 250,000 or so distinct CDR3 sequences, of which 80% to 95% were seen once. The ten largest make up 0.065% to 0.08% of the sample.

As regards this clonotype: Which antigen it targets is not known. Base-call qualities are not available, and no considerably larger clone is one nucleotide away.

Peripheral blood CD8+ and CD4+ T cells from healthy donors, Susac syndrome patients and multiple sclerosis patients were profiled by high-throughput TCR beta sequencing. Multiple sclerosis controls were treatment-naive patients with stable or active relapsing-remitting disease fulfilling revised McDonald criteria. Bulk CD8+ and CD4+ T cells were purified by magnetic negative isolation, while CD8+ TEMRA cells were enriched using FACS. Blood was collected in EDTA tubes and processed within 24 hours, with PBMCs isolated through density gradient centrifugation. PBMCs destined for TCR sequencing were cryopreserved in liquid nitrogen and later thawed in a 37 °C water bath. Purity of sorted or isolated CD4+, CD8+ and CD8+ TEMRA cells was at least 90%.

Input material: CD4+ T cells from PBMCs. The V and J segments used are TRBV3-1 and TRBJ1-5, with no confident D gene call. This clonotype originated in a human donor with multiple sclerosis. The DNA sequence is TGTGCCAGCAGCCAAGATAGAGGCAGTAATCAGCCCCAGCATTTT. It translates as CASSQDRGSNQPQHF.